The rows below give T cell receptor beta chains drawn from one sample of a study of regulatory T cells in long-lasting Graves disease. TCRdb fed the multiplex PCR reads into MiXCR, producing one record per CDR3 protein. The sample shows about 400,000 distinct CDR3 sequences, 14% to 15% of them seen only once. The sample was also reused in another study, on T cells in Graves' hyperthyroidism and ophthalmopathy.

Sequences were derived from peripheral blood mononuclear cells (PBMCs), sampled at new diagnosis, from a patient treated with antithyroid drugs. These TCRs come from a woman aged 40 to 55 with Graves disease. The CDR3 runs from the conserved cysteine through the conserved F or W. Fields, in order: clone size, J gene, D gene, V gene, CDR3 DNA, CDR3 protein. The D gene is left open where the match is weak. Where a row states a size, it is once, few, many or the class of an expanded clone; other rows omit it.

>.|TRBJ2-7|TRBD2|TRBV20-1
TGCAGTGCGGCCACTAGCGGGAGAGGTTGGGAGCAGTACTTC
CSAATSGRGWEQYF
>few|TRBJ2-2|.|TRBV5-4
TGTGCCAGCAGCTATCGACTCAGTTCCACCGGGGAGCTGTTTTTT
CASSYRLSSTGELFF
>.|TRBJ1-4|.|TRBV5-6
TGTGCCAGCAGCTTGGATTGGGACACCGTTGAAAAACTGTTTTTT
CASSLDWDTVEKLFF
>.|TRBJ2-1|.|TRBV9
TGTGCCAGCATTCGGGGAGGGGGGTTCTTC
CASIRGGGFF
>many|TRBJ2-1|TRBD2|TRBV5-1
TGCGCCAGCAGCTTTTCTCTAGCGGGAGATAATGAGCAGTTCTTC
CASSFSLAGDNEQFF
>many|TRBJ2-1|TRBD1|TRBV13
TGTGCCAGCAGCTTAGGACAGGGGAATCTTGAGCAGTTCTTC
CASSLGQGNLEQFF
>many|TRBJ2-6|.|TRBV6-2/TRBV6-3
TGTGCCAGCAGTTACGACCCACACAGGGCTGGGGCCAACGTCCTGACTTTC
CASSYDPHRAGANVLTF
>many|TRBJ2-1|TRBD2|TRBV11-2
TGTGCCAGCAGCTTAACTAGCGGGACTAGCAATGAGCAGTTCTTC
CASSLTSGTSNEQFF
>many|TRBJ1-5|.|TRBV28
TGTGCCAGCAGTTTAATACAGGGAGGGCAGCCCCAGCATTTT
CASSLIQGGQPQHF
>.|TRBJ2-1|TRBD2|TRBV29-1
TGCAGCGTCCTTCCCCTAGCGGGAGAGTCTTCGGGTTACAATGAGCAGTTCTTC
CSVLPLAGESSGYNEQFF
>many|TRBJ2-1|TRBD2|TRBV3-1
TGTGCCAGCAGCCAGTGGCTAGCGGGGGACAATGAGCAGTTCTTC
CASSQWLAGDNEQFF
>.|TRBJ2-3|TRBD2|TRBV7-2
TGTGCCAGCAGCCTACCTAGCGGGAGTGGGAGGAGTACAGATACGCAGTATTTT
CASSLPSGSGRSTDTQYF
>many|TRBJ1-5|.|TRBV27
TGTGCCAGCAGTGTCCGAGGGGGTAATAATCAGCCCCAGCATTTT
CASSVRGGNNQPQHF
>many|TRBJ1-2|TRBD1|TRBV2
TGTGCCAGCTCTACGGGACAGGGGCCCTCCTATGGCTACACCTTC
CASSTGQGPSYGYTF
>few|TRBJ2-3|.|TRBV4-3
TGCGCCAGCAGCCAAGTGGCAGGGACCACAGATACGCAGTATTTT
CASSQVAGTTDTQYF
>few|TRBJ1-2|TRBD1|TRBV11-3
TGTGCCAGCAGCCCTGACAGGGTAGAAGGACTCTATGGCTACACCTTC
CASSPDRVEGLYGYTF
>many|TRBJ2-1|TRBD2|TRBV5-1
TGCGCCAGCACCTCCGGGGCGGGAGGGCCATATGAGCAGTTCTTC
CASTSGAGGPYEQFF
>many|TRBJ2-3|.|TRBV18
TGTGCCAGCTCACCACGACACCCCACAGATACGCAGTATTTT
CASSPRHPTDTQYF
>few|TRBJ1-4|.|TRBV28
TGTGCCAGTACTTCAACTAATGAAAAACTGTTTTTT
CASTSTNEKLFF
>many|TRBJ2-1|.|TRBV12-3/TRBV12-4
TGTGCCAGCAGCCAGAGTACGAGTGAGCAGTTCTTC
CASSQSTSEQFF
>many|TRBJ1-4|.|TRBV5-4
TGTGCCAGCAGCGCGGCAGACGGGGGGAGTGGTGAAAAACTGTTTTTT
CASSAADGGSGEKLFF
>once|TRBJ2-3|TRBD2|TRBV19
TGTGCCAGTAGAACTCTGGCTAGCGGAGGGGTGTATTTT
CASRTLASGGVYF
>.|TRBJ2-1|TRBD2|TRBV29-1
TGCAGCGTTGGTGGGGGACTAGCGGGAATATATGAGCAGTTCTTC
CSVGGGLAGIYEQFF
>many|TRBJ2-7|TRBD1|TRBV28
TGTGCCAGCAGTTTAGCGCAAACAGGGGTCAACTACGAGCAGTACTTC
CASSLAQTGVNYEQYF
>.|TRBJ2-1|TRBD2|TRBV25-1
TGTGCCAGCCACCTTTATGGCGGGAGTAATCCCAACAATGAGCAGTTCTTC
CASHLYGGSNPNNEQFF
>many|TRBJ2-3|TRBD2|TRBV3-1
TGTGCCAGCAGCCCCTATTTGCGGGAGACCACAGATACGCAGTATTTT
CASSPYLRETTDTQYF
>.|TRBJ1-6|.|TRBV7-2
TGTGCCAGCAGTCAAGGGGCGTGGGGGGCGCCGAGTGTGGGTTCGGCACCCCTCCACTTT
CASSQGAWGAPSVGSAPLHF
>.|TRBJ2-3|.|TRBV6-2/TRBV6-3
TGTGCCAGCAGTGAAGCGACGGGTTTAGATACGCAGTATTTT
CASSEATGLDTQYF
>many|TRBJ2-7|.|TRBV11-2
TGTGCCAGCAGGTCCTATCACGAGCAGTACTTC
CASRSYHEQYF
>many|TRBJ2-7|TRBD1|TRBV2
TGTGCCAGCAGTTCAGACAGGGGACGACGAGAGCAGTACTTC
CASSSDRGRREQYF
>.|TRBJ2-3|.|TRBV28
TGTGCCAGCAGTTTTGTGGGAGATAGGCTCGGTACGCAGTATTTT
CASSFVGDRLGTQYF
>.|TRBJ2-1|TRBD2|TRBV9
TGTGCCAGCAGCGCTATAGCGGGAGGGCCTAGGGATGAGCAGTTCTTC
CASSAIAGGPRDEQFF
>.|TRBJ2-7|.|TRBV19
TGTGCCAGTAGTATCAGGAATTCAGCCTACGAGCAGTACTTC
CASSIRNSAYEQYF
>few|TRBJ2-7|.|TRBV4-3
TGCGCCAGCGGCGAAGGGTACGAGCAGTACTTC
CASGEGYEQYF
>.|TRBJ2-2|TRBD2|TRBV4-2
TGTGCCAGCAGCCACATAGCGGGAGACCCCACCGGGGAGCTGTTTTTT
CASSHIAGDPTGELFF
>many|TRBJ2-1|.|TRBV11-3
TGTGCCAGCAGCCGGCCGACCAATGAGCAGTTCTTC
CASSRPTNEQFF
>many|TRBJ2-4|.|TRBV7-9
TGTGCCAGCAGCCCCGAACTCGGGGGTATAGCCAAAAACATTCAGTACTTC
CASSPELGGIAKNIQYF
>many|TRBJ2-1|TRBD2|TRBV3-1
TGTGCCAGCAGCAAACTAGCGGGAGCTGTTAATGAGCAGTTCTTC
CASSKLAGAVNEQFF
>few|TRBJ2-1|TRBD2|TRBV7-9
TGTGCCAGCAGCTTAGAGTCGGCTAGCGGGACATCCTACAATGAGCAGTTCTTC
CASSLESASGTSYNEQFF
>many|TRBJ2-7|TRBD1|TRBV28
TGTGCCAGCAGTTTCGGGACAGGAGATGAATACGAGCAGTACTTC
CASSFGTGDEYEQYF
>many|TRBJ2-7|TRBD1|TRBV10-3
TGTGCCATCAAGACCGGGACAGGGAGTTACGAGCAGTACTTC
CAIKTGTGSYEQYF
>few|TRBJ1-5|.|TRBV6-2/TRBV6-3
TGTGCCACCGTGGACAGAAATCAGCCCCAGCATTTT
CATVDRNQPQHF
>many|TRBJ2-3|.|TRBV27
TGTGCCAGCAGTTTTGGTGTTGGGAAGACAGATACGCAGTATTTT
CASSFGVGKTDTQYF
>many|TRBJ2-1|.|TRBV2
TGTGCCAGCAGTGAATGGCGGCAGGGGCGCTACAATGAGCAGTTCTTC
CASSEWRQGRYNEQFF
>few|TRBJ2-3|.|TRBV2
TGTGCCAGCGGTGAACCAGGGGACCGCACAGATACGCAGTATTTT
CASGEPGDRTDTQYF
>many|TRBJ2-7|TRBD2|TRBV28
TGTGCCAGCACCCCCTTCCACGGGAGGGTGCGTGAGCAGTACTTC
CASTPFHGRVREQYF
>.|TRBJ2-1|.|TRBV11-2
TGTGCCAGCAGCCAGACCGGGACATCCTACAATGAGCAGTTCTTC
CASSQTGTSYNEQFF
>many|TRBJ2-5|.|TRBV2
TGTGCCAGCAGTGAACTTACCGGTCATCGGCAGAAGACCCAGTACTTC
CASSELTGHRQKTQYF